A single sample gave rise to the 26 T cell receptor beta chains below, sequenced in a study of blood T cells in healthy people across ages. Combining a sample-barcoded 5' primer with a J-beta primer mix, a second PCR ran for 7 to 11 cycles. TCRdb used MiXCR to reprocess the 5' RACE reads, holding one entry per CDR3 protein. The sample shows fewer than 1 million distinct CDR3 sequences, around 45% of them seen only once. The sample consisted of blood. Receptors were obtained from a man aged 55 to 70 in good health.

This clonotype has only a few counts. The gene calls are TRBV7-2 and TRBJ2-4; D remains ambiguous. The DNA end favors TRBJ2-7, so the J call may be wrong. The germline gives CDR1 SGHTA, CDR2 FQGNSA. The length of the CDR3 is 12 residues. CDR3 bases: TGTGCCAGCAGCTTAGGACGGAGCGAGCAGTACTTC. Amino acid sequence: CASSLGRSEQYF.

This clonotype was recorded a few times. CDR3 sequence (DNA): TGTGCCAGCAGCAGGACCTCAAGGAGTGAGCAGTTCTTC. Its translation: CASSRTSRSEQFF. The chain carries TRBV7-3 and TRBJ2-1, with D unclear. This CDR3 is 13 amino acids long. The germline CDR1 and CDR2 sequences are SGHTA and FQGTGA. V was cut by 5 bases and J by 9 bases, with 14 bases left in between.

There are a few counts of this clonotype. V usage is TRBV28 and J usage is TRBJ2-1, with a possible D match to TRBD1 (6 bases). The CDR3 is made up of 14 amino acids. V was pared by 6 bases and J by 10 bases, with 19 bases between. Germline V CDR1 and CDR2: MDHEN, SYDVKM. CDR3 sequence (DNA): TGTGCCAGCAGGACTACAGGGCCTGGTCAAGAGCAGTTCTTC. Translation gives CASRTTGPGQEQFF.

The V gene is TRBV7-3, the J gene TRBJ1-1; 9 nucleotides line up with TRBD1. The CDR3 loop spans 13 amino acids. The germline V gene encodes CDR1 SGHTA and CDR2 FQGTGA. V was clipped by 5 bases and J by 7 bases; unmatched bases: 5. The CDR3: CASSEGQGGEAFF. Here the CDR3 DNA reads TGTGCCAGCAGCGAGGGACAGGGAGGTGAAGCTTTCTTT.

This clonotype was seen more than once but under ten times. The chain uses TRBV12-3 or TRBV12-4 and TRBJ2-1; D gene uncertain. V lost 4 bases, J lost 2 bases, and 18 bases lay in between. This CDR3 region has 17 residues. The CDR3 region has the DNA TGTGCCAGCAGTTCCCCAGACCGTAAAGCAGCCTACAATGAGCAGTTCTTC. It is translated as CASSSPDRKAAYNEQFF.

The chain combines TRBV5-1 with TRBJ1-1; the D is unclear. Germline CDR1 and CDR2: SGHRS and YFSETQ. The length of the CDR3 is 14 residues. The V gene lost 1 base and the J gene lost 1 base, with 8 bases spanning the gap. CDR3 amino acids: CASSLKTANTEAFF. The CDR3 DNA reads as TGCGCCAGCAGCTTGAAAACAGCGAACACTGAAGCTTTCTTT.

The CDR3 region has the DNA TGTGCCAGCAGCTTACTCGCAGGGAATGGCTACACCTTC. It is translated as CASSLLAGNGYTF. This chain uses TRBV7-9 with TRBJ1-2; possible D gene TRBD1, 5 bases. Germline values: CDR1 SEHNR, CDR2 FQNEAQ (reference sequence). V lost 2 bases to trimming and J lost 6 bases, with 10 bases between them. This CDR3 comprises 13 residues.

The gene calls are TRBV7-3 and TRBJ2-5; 12 bases are a match to TRBD1. TRBJ2-1 matches the DNA end more closely, so the J call is doubtful. CDR1 is SGHTA and CDR2 is FQGTGA in the germline V gene. The CDR3 contains 14 residues. CDR3 coding DNA: TGTGCCAGCAGCCCCGGGACAGGGGGCGGTGCGCAGTTCTTC. Encoded protein: CASSPGTGGGAQFF.

This clonotype was recorded a few times. The CDR3 loop reads CASSPQQSANSPLHF. The CDR3 nucleotides are TGTGCCAGCAGCCCCCAACAGTCCGCCAACTCACCCCTCCACTTT. The gene calls are TRBV5-5 and TRBJ1-6, with unresolved D. Germline-derived CDR1 and CDR2 are SGHKS and YYEKEE (reference sequence). V was shortened by 4 bases and J by 10 bases, with 18 bases between the two germline ends. This CDR3 has 15 residues.

This clonotype was found a few times. The chain employs TRBV3-1 and TRBJ2-1; possible D gene TRBD1, 5 bases. Germline values: CDR1 LGHDT, CDR2 YNNKEL (reference sequence). Trimming shortened V by 5 bases and J by 0 bases, and 11 bases separated the two germline ends. CDR3 length: 15 residues. CDR3 nucleotides: TGTGCCAGCAGCTCCAGGGAAAGCTCCTACAATGAGCAGTTCTTC. It specifies CASSSRESSYNEQFF.

This clonotype was detected a few times. J is TRBJ1-2 and V is TRBV27; no firm D call. V was clipped by 8 bases and J by 0 bases, with 10 bases between them. Germline V gene lookup returns CDR1 MNHEY and CDR2 SMNVEV (reference sequence). CDR3 length: 13 residues. The CDR3 DNA reads as TGTGCCAGCGGGCTTACTGCTAACTATGGCTACACCTTC. It translates to CASGLTANYGYTF.

Only one count was recorded for this clonotype. V usage is TRBV10-1 and J usage is TRBJ2-1, with 11 bases that match TRBD2. The CDR3 covers 15 residues. Trimming at V came to 6 bases and at J to 4 bases, leaving 5 bases not matched to a gene. Per the germline V gene, CDR1 is WNHNN and CDR2 is SYGVQD (reference sequence). The CDR3 DNA sequence: TGCGCCAGCAGCTCACTAGCGGGGGCTTACAATGAGCAGTTCTTC. Encoded protein: CASSSLAGAYNEQFF.

The rearrangement joins TRBV20-1 to TRBJ2-5, with 9 bases fitting TRBD1. The last part of the DNA fits TRBJ2-1 better; the J call may be wrong. The germline gives CDR1 DFQATT, CDR2 SNEGSKA (reference sequence). The length of the CDR3 is 15 residues. Here the CDR3 reads CSARDEGTGQETQFF. Written as DNA, the CDR3 is TGCAGTGCTAGAGATGAGGGGACAGGGCAAGAGACCCAGTTCTTC.

The table lists this clonotype with a few counts. V and J are TRBV7-2 and TRBJ2-1; the D gene is possibly TRBD2 (6 bases). The V end was cut by 7 bases, the J end by 0 bases, with 16 bases between. The CDR3 runs 16 residues. CDR1 is SGHTA, CDR2 FQGNSA, per germline. The CDR3 nucleotides are TGTGCCAGCACCACCTGGAGGGGAAGCTCCTACAATGAGCAGTTCTTC. This sequence encodes CASTTWRGSSYNEQFF. Together with reference TRBV7-2 and TRBJ2-1, the CDR3 gives the full variable domain: GAGVSQSPSNKVTEKGKDVELRCDPISGHTALYWYRQSLGQGLEFLIYFQGNSAPDKSGLPSDRFSAERTGGSVSTLTIQRTQQEDSAVYLCASTTWRGSSYNEQFFGPGTRLTVL.

The rearrangement links TRBV6-5 to TRBJ1-2, with 7 bases identical to TRBD1. The V segment lost 0 bases and the J segment 4 bases; nucleotides outside the gene matches: 2. The length of the CDR3 is 14 residues. CDR1 and CDR2 (germline): MNHEY, SVGAGI. CDR3 in amino acids: CASSYSWDSYGYTF. The CDR3, as DNA: TGTGCCAGCAGTTACTCGTGGGACAGCTATGGCTACACCTTC.

The rearrangement uses TRBV2 and TRBJ2-7; D is tentatively TRBD1 or TRBD2 (6 bases each). The J call is in doubt because the DNA end fits TRBJ2-5 better. Germline CDR1 and CDR2: SNHLY and FYNNEI. The CDR3 sequence is 17 residues long. CDR3 DNA: TGTGCCAGCAGTCAAAATCCACCGGGGGCACGGAAAGAGACCCAGTACTTC. It encodes CASSQNPPGARKETQYF.

The rearrangement links TRBV29-1 to TRBJ1-1; D is perhaps TRBD1 (6 bases). Germline V gives CDR1 SQVTM, CDR2 ANQGSEA. With 4 bases removed from V and 1 base from J, the gap between germline ends came to 13 bases. The CDR3 runs to 14 residues. CDR3 amino acids: CSVGNRATNTEAFF. The DNA of the CDR3 is TGCAGCGTTGGGAACAGGGCTACGAACACTGAAGCTTTCTTT.

This chain links TRBV12-3 or TRBV12-4 with TRBJ1-6; D is possibly TRBD1 (5 bases). This CDR3 contains 15 residues. With 8 bases removed from V and 5 bases from J, the gap between germline ends came to 16 bases. This CDR3 reads CASRRGREHNSPLHF. The DNA for the CDR3 is TGTGCCAGCCGTAGGGGCAGAGAACATAATTCACCCCTCCACTTT.

The chain carries TRBV29-1 and TRBJ1-1; D gene ambiguous. The V end was cut by 4 bases, the J end by 2 bases, with 14 bases between. This CDR3 has 14 amino acids. The germline V gene has CDR1 SQVTM and CDR2 ANQGSEA. The DNA of the CDR3 is TGCAGCGTTGCATCGGGAGCCTTAAACACTGAAGCTTTCTTT. This codes for CSVASGALNTEAFF.

In this sample, this clonotype turned up a few times. The J gene is TRBJ2-7, the V gene TRBV20-1, with D tentatively TRBD1 (5 bases). Looked up from germline, CDR1 is DFQATT and CDR2 is SNEGSKA (reference sequence). The CDR3 contains 15 residues. The ends were cut back, 2 bases at V and 1 base at J, with 15 bases in the middle. This chain's CDR3 is CSARNAQGKSYEQYF. In DNA form, the CDR3 reads TGCAGTGCTAGAAACGCCCAGGGAAAGTCCTACGAGCAGTACTTC.

Here the CDR3 reads CASSYSPSNPGGYTF. The CDR3 DNA follows: TGTGCCAGCAGTTACTCTCCGTCTAATCCGGGAGGCTACACCTTC. J is TRBJ1-2 and V is TRBV6-5; D is unclear. The germline CDR1 and CDR2 sequences are MNHEY and SVGAGI. The ends were cut back, 0 bases at V and 8 bases at J, with 16 bases in the middle. The CDR3 spans 15 residues.

V and J are TRBV29-1 and TRBJ2-5; D assignment may be TRBD1 or TRBD2 (5 bases each). V shed 3 bases and J shed 7 bases, with 18 bases lying between them. The CDR3 loop spans 14 amino acids. CDR1 is SQVTM, CDR2 ANQGSEA, per germline. The CDR3 bases are TGCAGCGTTGACGCCCCCCCCGGGGCCAGGACCCAGTACTTC. Protein sequence: CSVDAPPGARTQYF.

The V and J genes are TRBV4-3 and TRBJ1-4; no firm D call. The CDR3 contains 15 residues. Germline CDR1 is LGHNA and CDR2 is YSLEER. The V end was cut by 8 bases, the J end by 0 bases, with 13 bases between. The CDR3 region is CASGERPATNEKLFF. The CDR3 region has the DNA TGCGCCAGCGGGGAGCGACCTGCAACTAATGAAAAACTGTTTTTT.

The V and J genes are TRBV6-1 and TRBJ1-2, with TRBD1 identical over 11 bases. The germline CDR1 and CDR2 sequences are MNHNS and SASEGT. V lost 6 bases, J lost 0 bases, and 3 bases stayed unmatched. This CDR3 has 15 residues. CDR3 bases: TGTGCCAGCAGAGGGGGACAGGGGGCTAACTATGGCTACACCTTC. This sequence encodes CASRGGQGANYGYTF.

The CDR3 nucleotides read TGTGCCTGGGCGAGGAACTTTGAAGCTTTCTTT. It translates to CAWARNFEAFF. The J gene is TRBJ1-1, the V gene TRBV30; no clear D. This CDR3 is 11 amino acids long. CDR1 GTSNPN and CDR2 SVGIG come from the germline V gene (reference sequence). V lost 5 bases, J lost 7 bases, and 11 bases lay in between.

This clonotype was detected only a few times. The chain links TRBV12-3 or TRBV12-4 to TRBJ2-3, with unresolved D. The CDR3 extends over 12 amino acids. Between the trimmed V and J ends, which lost 4 bases and 9 bases, there was a span of 11 bases. CDR3 region: CASSSRVQTQYF. The CDR3 nucleotides are TGTGCCAGCAGTTCTCGGGTTCAGACGCAGTATTTT.